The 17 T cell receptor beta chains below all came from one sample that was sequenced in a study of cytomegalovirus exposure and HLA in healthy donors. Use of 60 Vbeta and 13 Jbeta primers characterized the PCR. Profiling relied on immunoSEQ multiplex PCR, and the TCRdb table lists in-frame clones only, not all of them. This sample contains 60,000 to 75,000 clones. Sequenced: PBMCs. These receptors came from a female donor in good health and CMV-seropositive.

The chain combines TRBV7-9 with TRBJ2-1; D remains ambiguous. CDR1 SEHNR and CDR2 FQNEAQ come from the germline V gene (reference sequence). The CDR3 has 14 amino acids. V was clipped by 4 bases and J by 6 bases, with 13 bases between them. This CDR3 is CASSSPSSVNEQFF. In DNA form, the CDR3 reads TGTGCCAGCAGCTCTCCCTCTAGTGTCAATGAGCAGTTCTTC.

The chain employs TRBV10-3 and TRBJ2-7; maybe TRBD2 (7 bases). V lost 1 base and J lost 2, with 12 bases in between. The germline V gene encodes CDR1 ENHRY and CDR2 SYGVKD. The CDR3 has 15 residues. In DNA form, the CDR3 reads TGTGCCATCAGTGAGTTGCGGGGGACACCCTACGAGCAGTACTTC. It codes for CAISELRGTPYEQYF.

The CDR3 DNA reads as TGTGCCAGCAGCTTAGGCCTCCGGACAGGGGACGAAAAACTGTTTTTT. This sequence encodes CASSLGLRTGDEKLFF. The chain uses TRBV13 and TRBJ1-4; 9 nucleotides align to TRBD1. Germline assignment: CDR1 PRHDT and CDR2 FYEKMQ (reference sequence). The V segment lost 0 bases and the J segment 8 bases; nucleotides outside the gene matches: 7. This CDR3 spans 16 amino acids.

CDR3 residues: CASSLVGLEETQYF. CDR3 in DNA: TGTGCCAGCAGCTTAGTTGGACTCGAAGAGACCCAGTACTTC. V and J are TRBV11-2 and TRBJ2-5, with a weak D call TRBD2 (5 bases). Germline values: CDR1 SGHAT, CDR2 FQNNGV. With 1 base removed from V and 3 bases from J, the gap between germline ends came to 9 bases. The CDR3 loop spans 14 amino acids.

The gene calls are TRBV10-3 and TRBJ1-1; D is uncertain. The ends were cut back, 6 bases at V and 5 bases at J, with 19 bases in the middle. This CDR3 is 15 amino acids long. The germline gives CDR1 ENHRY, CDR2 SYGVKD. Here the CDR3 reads CAIRPSLVAGTEAFF. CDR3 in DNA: TGTGCCATCAGACCCAGTCTTGTCGCGGGGACTGAAGCTTTCTTT.

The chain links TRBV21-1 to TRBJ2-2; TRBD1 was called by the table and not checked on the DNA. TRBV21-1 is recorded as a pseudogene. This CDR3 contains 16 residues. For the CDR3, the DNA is TGTGCCAGCAGCAAAGGAGGGACAGGCGGGACCGGGGAGCTGTTTTTT. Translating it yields CASSKGGTGGTGELFF.

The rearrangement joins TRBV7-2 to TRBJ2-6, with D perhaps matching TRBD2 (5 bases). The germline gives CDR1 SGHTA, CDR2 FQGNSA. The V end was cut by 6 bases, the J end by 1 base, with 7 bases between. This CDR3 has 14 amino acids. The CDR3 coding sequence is TGTGCCAGCAGAGGCGGGTCTGGGGCCAACGTCCTGACTTTC. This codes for CASRGGSGANVLTF.

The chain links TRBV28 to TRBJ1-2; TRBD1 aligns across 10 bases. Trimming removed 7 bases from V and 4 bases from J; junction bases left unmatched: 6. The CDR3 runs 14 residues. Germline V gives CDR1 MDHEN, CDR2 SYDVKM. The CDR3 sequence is CASTLTGGLYGYTF. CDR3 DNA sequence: TGTGCCAGCACCCTGACAGGGGGCCTCTATGGCTACACCTTC.

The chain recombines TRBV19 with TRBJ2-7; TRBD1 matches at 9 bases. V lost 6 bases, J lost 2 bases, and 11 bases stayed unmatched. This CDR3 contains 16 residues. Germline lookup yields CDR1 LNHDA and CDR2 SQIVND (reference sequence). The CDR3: CASSSRIGQGPYEQYF. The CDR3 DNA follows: TGTGCCAGTAGCTCACGCATAGGACAGGGGCCCTACGAGCAGTACTTC. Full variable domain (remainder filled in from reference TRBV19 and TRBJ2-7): DGGITQSPKYLFRKEGQNVTLSCEQNLNHDAMYWYRQDPGQGLRLIYYSQIVNDFQKGDIAEGYSVSREKKESFPLTVTSAQKNPTAFYLCASSSRIGQGPYEQYFGPGTRLTVT.

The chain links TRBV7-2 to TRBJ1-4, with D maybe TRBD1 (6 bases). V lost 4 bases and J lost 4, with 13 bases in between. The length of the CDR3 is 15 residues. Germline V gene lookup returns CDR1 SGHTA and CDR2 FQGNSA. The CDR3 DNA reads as TGTGCCAGCAGCTCCTCGGGGGGCAGTAATGAAAAACTGTTTTTT. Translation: CASSSSGGSNEKLFF.

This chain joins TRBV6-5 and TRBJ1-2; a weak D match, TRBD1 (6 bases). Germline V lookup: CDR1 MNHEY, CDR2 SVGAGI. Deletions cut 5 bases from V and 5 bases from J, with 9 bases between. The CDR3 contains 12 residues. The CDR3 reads CASSQQGYGYTF. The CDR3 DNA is TGTGCCAGCAGTCAACAGGGTTATGGCTACACCTTC.

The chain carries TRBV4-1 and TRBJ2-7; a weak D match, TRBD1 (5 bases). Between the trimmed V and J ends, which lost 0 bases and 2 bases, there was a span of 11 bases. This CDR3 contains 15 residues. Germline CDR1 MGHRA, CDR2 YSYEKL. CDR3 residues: CASSQDSREPYEQYF. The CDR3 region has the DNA TGCGCCAGCAGCCAAGATTCCAGGGAACCCTACGAGCAGTACTTC.

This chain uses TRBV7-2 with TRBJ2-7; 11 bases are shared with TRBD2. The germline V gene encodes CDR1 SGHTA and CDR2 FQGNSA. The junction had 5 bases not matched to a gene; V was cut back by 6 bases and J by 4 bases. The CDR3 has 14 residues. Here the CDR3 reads CASRNSGGAYEQYF. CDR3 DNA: TGTGCCAGCAGGAATAGCGGGGGGGCATACGAGCAGTACTTC.

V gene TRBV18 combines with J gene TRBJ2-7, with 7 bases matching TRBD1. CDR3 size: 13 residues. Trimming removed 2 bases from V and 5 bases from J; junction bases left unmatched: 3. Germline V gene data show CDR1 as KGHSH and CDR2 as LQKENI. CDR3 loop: CASSPRGLDEQYF. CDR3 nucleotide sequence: TGTGCCAGCTCACCAAGGGGGCTGGACGAGCAGTACTTC.

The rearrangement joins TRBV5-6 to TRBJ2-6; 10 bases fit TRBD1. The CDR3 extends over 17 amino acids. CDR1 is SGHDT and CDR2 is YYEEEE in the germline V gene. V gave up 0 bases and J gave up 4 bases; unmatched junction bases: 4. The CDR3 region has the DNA TGTGCCAGCAGCTTGGGACAGGGGGCGCTCGGGGCCAACGTCCTGACTTTC. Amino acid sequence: CASSLGQGALGANVLTF.

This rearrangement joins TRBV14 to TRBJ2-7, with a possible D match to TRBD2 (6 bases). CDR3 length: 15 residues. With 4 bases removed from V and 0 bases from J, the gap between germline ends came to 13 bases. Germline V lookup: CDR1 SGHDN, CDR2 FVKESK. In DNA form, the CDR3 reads TGTGCCAGCAGCCCTCTTGCGGGGAGCTCCTACGAGCAGTACTTC. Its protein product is CASSPLAGSSYEQYF. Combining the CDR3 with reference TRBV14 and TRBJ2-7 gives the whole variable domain EAGVTQFPSHSVIEKGQTVTLRCDPISGHDNLYWYRRVMGKEIKFLLHFVKESKQDESGMPNNRFLAERTGGTYSTLKVQPAELEDSGVYFCASSPLAGSSYEQYFGPGTRLTVT.

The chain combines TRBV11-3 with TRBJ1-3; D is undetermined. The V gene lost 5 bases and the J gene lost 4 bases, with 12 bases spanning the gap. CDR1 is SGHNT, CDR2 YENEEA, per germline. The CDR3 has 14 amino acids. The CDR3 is CASSVRGSGNTIYF. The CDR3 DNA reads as TGTGCCAGCAGCGTGCGAGGGTCAGGAAACACCATATATTTT.